The 22 T cell receptor beta chains in this list originate from one sample, sequenced in a study of Ad26.COV2.S vaccination and SARS-CoV-2 variants. Treatment described: 15 to 20 received Ad26.COV2.S at low or high dose, single or two shots; five or six received placebo; per-sample allocation not given. On day 63 after the first injection, vaccine and placebo recipients gave samples. Sequencing was performed with immunoSEQ multiplex PCR; in TCRdb, only in-frame clones are kept and a portion is missing. This sample carries hundreds of thousands of clones, approximately 90% of them seen once, and the ten largest clones take 1.5% to 2%. Sequencing was performed on peripheral blood, taken in a trial of Ad26.COV2.S vaccine versus placebo. The receptors shown here come from a person between 18 and 60 years old who received the Ad26.COV2.S COVID-19 vaccine or a placebo.

The gene calls are TRBV6-2 or TRBV6-3 and TRBJ2-7; D not resolved. The ends were cut back, 2 bases at V and 3 bases at J, with 14 bases in the middle. CDR3 length: 15 residues. Per germline, CDR1 MNHEY and CDR2 SVGEGT. CDR3: CASSYIGSLDYEQYF. The CDR3 DNA follows: TGTGCCAGCAGTTACATCGGATCCCTGGACTACGAGCAGTACTTC.

The chain recombines TRBV15 with TRBJ2-1; 7 bases align to TRBD2. CDR1 LNHNV and CDR2 YYDKDF come from the germline V gene (reference sequence). Trimming cost V 0 bases and J 6 bases; bases outside gene matches: 17. The CDR3 sequence is 19 residues long. Here the CDR3 reads CATSRDRALLADSSNEQFF. CDR3 bases: TGTGCCACCAGCAGAGATCGGGCTCTTCTAGCGGACTCGTCCAATGAGCAGTTCTTC.

V is TRBV5-4 and J is TRBJ2-5, with D perhaps TRBD2 (5 bases). Germline CDR1 and CDR2: SGHNT and YYREEE (reference sequence). There are 14 residues in the CDR3. V was shortened by 1 base and J by 2 bases, with 9 bases between the two germline ends. Here the CDR3 DNA reads TGTGCCAGCAGCTTGCCAGCGGCACAAGAGACCCAGTACTTC. Residues: CASSLPAAQETQYF.

This clone was seen a few times. This rearrangement joins TRBV19 to TRBJ2-2; tentatively, D is TRBD1 (6 bases). V was pared by 5 bases and J by 1 base, with 14 bases between. This CDR3 region has 16 residues. CDR1 and CDR2 (germline): LNHDA, SQIVND (reference sequence). The CDR3 coding sequence is TGTGCCAGTAGTCCCGTTGGGGGACAGAACACCGGGGAGCTGTTTTTT. Amino acid sequence: CASSPVGGQNTGELFF.

This chain links TRBV12-2 with TRBJ2-5. TRBV12-2 represents a pseudogene. This CDR3 comprises 11 residues. In nucleotides, the CDR3 is TGTGCAGGTCGCCGTGGGGTGGACCAGTACTTC. It is translated as CAGRRGVDQYF.

The chain recombines TRBV25-1 with TRBJ1-6, with D uncertain. The CDR3 covers 16 residues. Germline V lookup: CDR1 MGHDK, CDR2 SYGVNS. V lost 2 bases and J 6 bases, leaving 14 bases between the germline ends. DNA for the CDR3: TGTGCCAGCAGTGAAGGGTGGTTTAAGAGTAATTCACCCCTCCACTTT. Translation gives CASSEGWFKSNSPLHF.

The CDR3 spells CASSQAWDRGLTGANVLTF. CDR3 sequence (DNA): TGCGCCAGCAGCCAAGCGTGGGACAGGGGGCTAACTGGGGCCAACGTCCTGACTTTC. The chain uses TRBV4-3 and TRBJ2-6, with TRBD1 matching over 12 bases. J gave up 2 bases and V 1 base, and 6 bases lay outside the gene matches. Germline CDR1 LGHNA, CDR2 YSLEER. The CDR3 is 19 residues long.

The chain recombines TRBV6-2 or TRBV6-3 with TRBJ2-6; TRBD1 agrees at 9 bases. The CDR3 runs 17 residues. Losses at the gene ends were 4 bases for V and 3 bases for J; bases not matched to a gene: 7. Looked up from germline, CDR1 is MNHEY and CDR2 is SVGEGT. Here the CDR3 DNA reads TGTGCCAGCAGTTCTTCACAGGGGGCACTTGGGGCCAACGTCCTGACTTTC. Amino acid sequence: CASSSSQGALGANVLTF.

The rearrangement links TRBV12-3 or TRBV12-4 to TRBJ1-1; D not resolved. V was cut by 8 bases and J by 1 base, with 11 bases left in between. The CDR3 length is 13 residues. The CDR3 sequence is CASGKDGNTEAFF. CDR3 coding DNA: TGTGCCAGCGGTAAAGACGGGAACACTGAAGCTTTCTTT.

The rearrangement uses TRBV5-1 and TRBJ2-5; D gene unclear. The CDR3 consists of 11 residues. Trimming left V 0 bases short and J 7 bases short, with 4 bases between. CDR1 and CDR2 (germline): SGHRS, YFSETQ. The DNA for the CDR3 is TGCGCCAGCAGCTTGGGGGGGACCCAGTACTTC. Translated, it gives CASSLGGTQYF.

The V call is TRBV9, the J call TRBJ1-6; D unresolved. CDR3 size: 15 residues. Germline CDR1 and CDR2: SGDLS and YYNGEE. V was shortened by 0 bases and J by 6 bases, with 10 bases between the two germline ends. CDR3 sequence reads: CASSVAGNSNSPLHF. The CDR3 DNA follows: TGTGCCAGCAGCGTAGCGGGTAATTCTAATTCACCCCTCCACTTT.

The chain combines TRBV29-1 with TRBJ1-1; TRBD1 matches at 7 bases. The CDR3 has 15 amino acids. CDR1 is SQVTM and CDR2 is ANQGSEA in the germline V gene. J lost 5 bases, V lost 7 bases, and 16 bases had no gene match. The CDR3 sequence: CSAPSNTAGGTEAFF. CDR3 in DNA: TGCAGCGCACCCTCCAACACCGCAGGGGGGACTGAAGCTTTCTTT.

V is TRBV12-5 and J is TRBJ2-6; a weak D match, TRBD2 (6 bases). This CDR3 contains 14 residues. The V and J ends lost 4 bases and 2 bases respectively, with 6 bases between them. Germline V lookup: CDR1 LGHNT, CDR2 FRNRAP. CDR3 in amino acids: CASGSGAGANVLTF. The DNA of the CDR3 is TGTGCTAGTGGTTCGGGGGCTGGGGCCAACGTCCTGACTTTC.

V and J are TRBV7-2 and TRBJ2-5, with 14 positions matching TRBD2. CDR3 length: 16 amino acids. The V segment lost 4 bases and the J segment 2 bases; nucleotides outside the gene matches: 3. Germline V lookup: CDR1 SGHTA, CDR2 FQGNSA. As DNA, the CDR3 is TGTGCCAGCAGCTCTGGGACTAGCGGGGGTCAAGAGACCCAGTACTTC. It yields the protein CASSSGTSGGQETQYF.

The CDR3 coding sequence is TGTGCCAGCAGTCCGGGACTAGCGGGGCGTGCGCAGTATTTT. This codes for CASSPGLAGRAQYF. The chain is built from TRBV27 and TRBJ2-3; 13 bases are shared with TRBD2. The ends lost 5 bases at V and 10 bases at J; junction bases unmatched: 6. CDR1 and CDR2 (germline): MNHEY, SMNVEV (reference sequence). The CDR3 sequence is 14 residues long.

This sequence joins TRBV7-9 and TRBJ2-2; D is perhaps TRBD1 (6 bases). The CDR3 runs to 16 residues. V lost 4 bases, J lost 6 bases, and 18 bases lay in between. From germline, CDR1 is SEHNR and CDR2 FQNEAQ (reference sequence). CDR3 nucleotide sequence: TGTGCCAGCAGCTCCAGCCGACAGGTGGTAGCCGGGGAGCTGTTTTTT. The encoded protein is CASSSSRQVVAGELFF. The whole variable domain, remainder taken from reference TRBV7-9 and TRBJ2-2, is DTGVSQNPRHKITKRGQNVTFRCDPISEHNRLYWYRQTLGQGPEFLTYFQNEAQLEKSRLLSDRFSAERPKGSFSTLEIQRTEQGDSAMYLCASSSSRQVVAGELFFGEGSRLTVL.

The chain links TRBV6-5 to TRBJ1-5; maybe TRBD1 (6 bases). Germline CDR1 reads MNHEY; CDR2 reads SVGAGI. The CDR3 is 13 amino acids. The germline V and J ends were trimmed by 4 bases and 6 bases, with 10 bases remaining between them. CDR3 DNA: TGTGCCAGCAGTTGGGGGGCCGGTCAGCCCCAGCATTTT. This gives the protein CASSWGAGQPQHF.

This sequence joins TRBV11-2 and TRBJ2-1; TRBD2 is a possible D gene (6 bases). CDR3 length: 16 residues. The germline gives CDR1 SGHAT, CDR2 FQNNGV. The V and J ends lost 1 base and 0 bases respectively, with 10 bases between them. The CDR3 here is CASSLGAGGSYNEQFF. CDR3 coding DNA: TGTGCCAGCAGCTTAGGGGCCGGGGGCTCCTACAATGAGCAGTTCTTC.

The J gene is TRBJ2-5, the V gene TRBV6-2 or TRBV6-3, with TRBD2 identical over 7 bases. The CDR3 has 14 amino acids. Germline CDR1 MNHEY, CDR2 SVGEGT. V lost 2 bases, J lost 5 bases, and 5 bases stayed unmatched. The CDR3 reads CASSYGQGGETQYF. In DNA, the CDR3 is TGTGCCAGCAGTTACGGTCAGGGAGGGGAGACCCAGTACTTC.

This chain joins TRBV5-6 and TRBJ1-1, with D unresolved. There are 14 residues in the CDR3. With 7 bases removed from V and 1 base from J, the gap between germline ends came to 14 bases. Germline CDR1 reads SGHDT; CDR2 reads YYEEEE. CDR3 sequence reads: CASSIRYKNTEAFF. The CDR3 region has the DNA TGTGCCAGCTCCATAAGGTACAAGAACACTGAAGCTTTCTTT.

This sequence joins TRBV27 and TRBJ1-2; possibly TRBD1 for D (5 bases). Germline V gives CDR1 MNHEY, CDR2 SMNVEV (reference sequence). CDR3 size: 15 residues. Trimming removed 4 bases from V and 6 bases from J, with 18 bases in between. This chain's CDR3 is CASSSLQQAWDGYTF. The CDR3 bases are TGTGCCAGCAGTTCTCTTCAACAGGCTTGGGATGGCTACACCTTC.

The chain links TRBV2 to TRBJ1-5; tentatively, D is TRBD1 (6 bases). The CDR3 runs 13 residues. V gave up 5 bases and J gave up 3 bases, with 8 bases separating them. CDR1 and CDR2 from the germline V gene are SNHLY and FYNNEI. CDR3 sequence reads: CASSNRVNQPQHF. In DNA, the CDR3 is TGTGCCAGCAGTAACAGGGTCAATCAGCCCCAGCATTTT. Together with reference TRBV2 and TRBJ1-5, the CDR3 gives the full variable domain: EPEVTQTPSHQVTQMGQEVILRCVPISNHLYFYWYRQILGQKVEFLVSFYNNEISEKSEIFDDQFSVERPDGSNFTLKIRSTKLEDSAMYFCASSNRVNQPQHFGDGTRLSIL.